Sequencing of this TCR beta chain was carried out in a study of vaccination effects on CD4 cells after COVID-19. Study context: Sampling occurred a median 72 days post second dose, range 14 to 241.

Study observations and caveats: There was marked clonal contraction among infection- and vaccine-induced clones late after vaccination. Few convalescent patients were studied, and early post-infection samples were lacking.

V shed 4 bases and J shed 7 bases, with 20 bases lying between them. Germline CDR1 SGHRS, CDR2 YFSETQ. This CDR3 is 15 amino acids long. CD4+ T cells specific for antigen were expanded with viral peptide pools by the ViraFEST assay before sequencing. It was after more than nine days of culture that CD4+ T cells were isolated. Each participant was given two doses of one vaccine (BNT162b2 or mRNA-1273). IL-2 medium was substituted for half the medium on days 3 and 7. TCRdb's copy holds only in-frame clones and misses some; the assay was immunoSEQ multiplex PCR. The sample consists of 70,000 to 85,000 clones, approximately 81% of them appearing once. As concerns this clone: What it binds is not known.

This TCR was sampled from a human donor who received a COVID-19 vaccine. The sample here was CD4+ T cells from PBMCs cultured with HCoV-229E spike peptides, taken after COVID-19 vaccination. This chain connects TRBV5-1 to TRBJ1-2; no definite D call. CDR3 in amino acids: CASSAAFAGNTGYTF. As DNA, the CDR3 is TGCGCCAGCAGCGCGGCCTTCGCGGGGAACACTGGCTACACCTTC.